This T cell receptor beta chain was captured by sequencing in a study of T cell responses to AZD1222 COVID-19 vaccine. The method was immunoSEQ multiplex PCR; TCRdb's version includes in-frame clones alone and lacks a portion of them. The repertoire holds tens of thousands of clones, with approximately 80% as singletons. Remarks on this clone: Its target is unknown.

Points from the study as a whole: An increase in Spike-specific TCR breadth and depth was observed after two AZD1222 doses.

Trimming left V 4 bases short and J 2 bases short, with 16 bases between. From germline, CDR1 is MNHEY and CDR2 SMNVEV (reference sequence). CDR3 size: 16 residues. This TCR derives from an adult who received the AZD1222 COVID-19 vaccine. V usage is TRBV27 and J usage is TRBJ2-3, with D maybe TRBD2 (6 bases). Here the sequenced sample was peripheral blood, taken 28 days after the second AZD1222 dose. CDR3 residues: CASSSAGASATDTQYF. CDR3 coding DNA: TGTGCCAGCAGTTCCGCCGGGGCTAGCGCCACAGATACGCAGTATTTT.